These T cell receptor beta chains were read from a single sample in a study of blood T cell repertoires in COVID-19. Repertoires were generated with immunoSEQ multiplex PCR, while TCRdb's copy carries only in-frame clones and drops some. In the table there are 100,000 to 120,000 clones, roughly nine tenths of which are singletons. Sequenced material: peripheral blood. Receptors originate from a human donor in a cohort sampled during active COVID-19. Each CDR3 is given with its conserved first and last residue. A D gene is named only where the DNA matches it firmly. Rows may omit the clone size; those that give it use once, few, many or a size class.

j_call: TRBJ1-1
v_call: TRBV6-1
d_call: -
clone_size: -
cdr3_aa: CASSESGTGGRNTEAFF
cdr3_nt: TGTGCCAGCAGTGAATCGGGGACGGGGGGGAGGAACACTGAAGCTTTCTTT

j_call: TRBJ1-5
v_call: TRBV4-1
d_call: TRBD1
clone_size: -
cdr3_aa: CASSRFGTGEQPQHF
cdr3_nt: TGCGCCAGCAGCCGATTCGGGACAGGCGAGCAGCCCCAGCATTTT

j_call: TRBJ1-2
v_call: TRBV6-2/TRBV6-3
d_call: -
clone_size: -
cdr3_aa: CASSTTGPYGYTF
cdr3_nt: TGTGCCAGCAGTACAACAGGGCCCTATGGCTACACCTTC

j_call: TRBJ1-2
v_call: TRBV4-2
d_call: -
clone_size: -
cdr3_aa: CASSQDWALHYGYTF
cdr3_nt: TGTGCCAGCAGCCAAGACTGGGCGCTTCACTATGGCTACACCTTC

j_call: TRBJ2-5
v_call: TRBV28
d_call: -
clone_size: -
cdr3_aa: CASSLLRGAQETQYF
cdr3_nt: TGTGCCAGCAGTTTGCTCAGGGGGGCCCAAGAGACCCAGTACTTC

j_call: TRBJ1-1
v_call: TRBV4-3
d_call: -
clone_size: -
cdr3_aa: CASSLGAGTVNTEAFF
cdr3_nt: TGCGCCAGCAGCCTGGGGGCCGGGACGGTGAACACTGAAGCTTTCTTT

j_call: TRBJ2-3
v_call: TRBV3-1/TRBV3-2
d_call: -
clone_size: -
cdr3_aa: CASSPSSADTQYF
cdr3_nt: TGTGCCAGCAGCCCTTCCTCGGCAGATACGCAGTATTTT

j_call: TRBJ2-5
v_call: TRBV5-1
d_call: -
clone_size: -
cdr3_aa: CASSSHTPETQYF
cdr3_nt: TGCGCCAGCAGCTCACACACCCCTGAGACCCAGTACTTC

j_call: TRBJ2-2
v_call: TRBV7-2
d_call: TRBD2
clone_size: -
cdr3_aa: CASSQAGGYTGELFF
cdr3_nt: TGTGCCAGCAGCCAGGCCGGGGGGTACACCGGGGAGCTGTTTTTT

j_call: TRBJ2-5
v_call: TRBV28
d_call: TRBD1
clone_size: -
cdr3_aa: CASSSSDRGETQYF
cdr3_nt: TGTGCCAGCAGTTCAAGCGACAGGGGAGAGACCCAGTACTTC

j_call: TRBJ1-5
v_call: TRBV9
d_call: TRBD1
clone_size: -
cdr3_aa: CASSGGQGGNQPQHF
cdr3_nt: TGTGCCAGCAGCGGGGGACAGGGTGGGAATCAGCCCCAGCATTTT

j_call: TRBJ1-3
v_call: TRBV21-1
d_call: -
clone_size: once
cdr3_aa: CASSRVLVDRQHSGNTIYF
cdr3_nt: TGTGCCAGCAGCCGGGTGTTGGTCGACAGGCAGCACTCTGGAAACACCATATATTTT

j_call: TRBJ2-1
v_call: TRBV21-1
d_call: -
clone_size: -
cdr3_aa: CASSKSLSRVRNEQFF
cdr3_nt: TGTGCCAGCAGCAAATCTCTCTCCAGGGTAAGGAATGAGCAGTTCTTC

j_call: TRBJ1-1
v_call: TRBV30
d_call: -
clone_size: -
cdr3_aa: CAWSVLLGKIAYEAFF
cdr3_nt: TGTGCCTGGAGTGTATTGCTCGGAAAGATAGCTTATGAAGCTTTCTTT

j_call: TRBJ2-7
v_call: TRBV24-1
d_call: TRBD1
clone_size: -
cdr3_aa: CATSGTGHHEQYF
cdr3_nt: TGTGCCACCTCCGGGACAGGGCACCACGAGCAGTACTTC

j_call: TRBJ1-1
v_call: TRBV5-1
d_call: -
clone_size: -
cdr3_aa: CASSFNQGFGEAFF
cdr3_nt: TGCGCCAGCAGCTTCAACCAGGGTTTTGGTGAAGCTTTCTTT

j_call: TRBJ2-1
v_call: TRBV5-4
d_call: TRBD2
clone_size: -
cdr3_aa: CASSARTRTLYNEQFF
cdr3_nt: TGTGCCAGCAGCGCCCGGACTAGGACCCTCTACAATGAGCAGTTCTTC

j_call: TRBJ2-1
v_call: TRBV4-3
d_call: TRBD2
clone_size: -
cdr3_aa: CASSQGRDYGRRDEQFF
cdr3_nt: TGCGCCAGCAGCCAAGGAAGGGACTACGGGAGAAGGGATGAGCAGTTCTTC

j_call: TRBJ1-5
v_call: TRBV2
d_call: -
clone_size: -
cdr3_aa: CASSPRPSNQPQHF
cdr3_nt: TGTGCCAGCAGTCCCAGGCCCAGCAATCAGCCCCAGCATTTT

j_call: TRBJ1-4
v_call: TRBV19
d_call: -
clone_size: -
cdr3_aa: CASSPGSTNEKLFF
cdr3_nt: TGTGCCAGTAGCCCAGGATCAACTAATGAAAAACTGTTTTTT

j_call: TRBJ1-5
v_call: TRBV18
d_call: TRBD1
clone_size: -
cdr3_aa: CASSRGQGSGQPQHF
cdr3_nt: TGTGCCAGCTCACGGGGACAGGGTAGCGGTCAGCCCCAGCATTTT

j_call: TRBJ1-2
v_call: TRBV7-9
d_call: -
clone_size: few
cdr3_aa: CASSLQTVVYGYTF
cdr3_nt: TGTGCCAGCAGCCTCCAGACAGTAGTCTATGGCTACACCTTC

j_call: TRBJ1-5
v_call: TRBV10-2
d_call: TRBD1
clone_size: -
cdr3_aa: CASKFDRASNQPQHF
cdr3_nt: TGCGCCAGCAAATTTGACAGGGCTTCTAATCAGCCCCAGCATTTT

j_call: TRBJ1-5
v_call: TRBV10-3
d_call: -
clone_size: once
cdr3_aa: CAIRESEVRNQPQHF
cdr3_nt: TGTGCCATCCGCGAATCGGAGGTCCGCAATCAGCCCCAGCATTTT

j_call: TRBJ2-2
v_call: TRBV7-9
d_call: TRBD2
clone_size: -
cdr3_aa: CASSSRLAGTGELFF
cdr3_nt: TGTGCCAGCAGCTCGAGACTAGCGGGAACCGGGGAGCTGTTTTTT

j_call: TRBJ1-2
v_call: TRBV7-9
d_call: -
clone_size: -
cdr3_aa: CASSLFQGGGYTF
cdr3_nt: TGTGCCAGCAGCTTATTTCAGGGTGGTGGCTACACCTTC

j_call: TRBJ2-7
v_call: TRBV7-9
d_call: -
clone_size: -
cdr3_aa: CASSWKREQYF
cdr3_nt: TGTGCCAGCAGCTGGAAGCGCGAGCAGTACTTC

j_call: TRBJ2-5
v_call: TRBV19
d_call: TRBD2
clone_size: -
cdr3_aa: CASSTVAGVGLETQYF
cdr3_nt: TGTGCCAGTAGTACTGTAGCGGGGGTAGGATTGGAGACCCAGTACTTC

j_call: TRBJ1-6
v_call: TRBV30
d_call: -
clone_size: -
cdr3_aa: CAWSIPQNSPLHF
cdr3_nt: TGTGCCTGGAGTATCCCCCAAAATTCACCCCTCCACTTT

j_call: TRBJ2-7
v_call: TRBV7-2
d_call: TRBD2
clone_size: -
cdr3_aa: CASSSRTSGSLYEQYF
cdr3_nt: TGTGCCAGCAGCTCAAGGACTAGCGGGAGCCTCTACGAGCAGTACTTC

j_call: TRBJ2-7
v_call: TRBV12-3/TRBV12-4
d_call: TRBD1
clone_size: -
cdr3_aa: CASSLWTGYEQYF
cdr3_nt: TGTGCCAGCAGTTTGTGGACAGGCTACGAGCAGTACTTC

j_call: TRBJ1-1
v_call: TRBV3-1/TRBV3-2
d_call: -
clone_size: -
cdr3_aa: CASSQSQAPRAFF
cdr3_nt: TGTGCCAGCAGCCAAAGTCAGGCACCCCGGGCTTTCTTT

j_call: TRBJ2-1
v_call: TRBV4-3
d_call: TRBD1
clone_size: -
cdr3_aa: CASSPGQGAVNEQFF
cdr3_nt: TGCGCCAGCAGCCCGGGACAGGGGGCCGTCAATGAGCAGTTCTTC

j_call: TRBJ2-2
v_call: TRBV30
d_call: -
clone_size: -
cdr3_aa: CAWSVSGDTGELFF
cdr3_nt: TGTGCCTGGAGTGTCTCAGGGGACACCGGGGAGCTGTTTTTT

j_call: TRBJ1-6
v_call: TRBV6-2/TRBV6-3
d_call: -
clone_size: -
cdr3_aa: CASSLLGGNSPLHF
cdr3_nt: TGTGCCAGCAGCCTTCTGGGGGGTAATTCACCCCTCCACTTT

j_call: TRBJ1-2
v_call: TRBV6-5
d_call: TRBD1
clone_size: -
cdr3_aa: CASSLTGTGFRGYTF
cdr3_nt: TGTGCCAGCAGTCTCACCGGGACAGGGTTTCGAGGCTACACCTTC

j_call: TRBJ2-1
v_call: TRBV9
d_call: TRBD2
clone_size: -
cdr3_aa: CASSVSASGNEQFF
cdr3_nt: TGTGCCAGCAGCGTATCGGCTAGCGGCAATGAGCAGTTCTTC

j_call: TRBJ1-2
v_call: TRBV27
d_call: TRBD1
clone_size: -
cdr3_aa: CASSLLGQGEASGYTF
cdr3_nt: TGTGCCAGCAGTTTATTGGGACAGGGGGAAGCTTCTGGCTACACCTTC

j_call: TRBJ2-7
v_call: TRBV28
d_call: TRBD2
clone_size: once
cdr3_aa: CASSFNSGGYEQYF
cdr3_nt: TGTGCCAGCAGTTTCAATTCGGGAGGCTACGAGCAGTACTTC

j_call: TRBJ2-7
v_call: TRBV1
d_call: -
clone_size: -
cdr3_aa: CTSARVSDGPYEQYF
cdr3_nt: TGCACCAGCGCGCGGGTTTCGGATGGACCCTACGAGCAGTACTTC

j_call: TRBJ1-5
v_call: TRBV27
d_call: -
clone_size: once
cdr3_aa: CASSQWGGNQPQHF
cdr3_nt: TGTGCCAGCAGTCAATGGGGGGGCAATCAGCCCCAGCATTTT

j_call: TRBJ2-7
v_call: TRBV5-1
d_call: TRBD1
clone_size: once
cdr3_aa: CASSLGPQTGIKNEQYF
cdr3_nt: TGCGCCAGCAGCTTGGGGCCACAGACAGGGATAAAGAACGAGCAGTACTTC

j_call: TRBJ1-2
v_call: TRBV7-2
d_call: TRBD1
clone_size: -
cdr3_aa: CASRKAPGGYGYTF
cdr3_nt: TGTGCCAGCAGAAAAGCCCCAGGGGGCTATGGCTACACCTTC

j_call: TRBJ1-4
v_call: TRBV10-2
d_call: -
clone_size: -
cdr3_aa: CASSPAGSGEKLFF
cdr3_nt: TGCGCCAGCAGTCCAGCCGGATCAGGTGAAAAACTGTTTTTT

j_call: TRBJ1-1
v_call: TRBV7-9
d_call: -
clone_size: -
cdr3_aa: CASSLRQSDEAFF
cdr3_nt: TGTGCCAGCAGCTTGCGACAGTCGGATGAAGCTTTCTTT

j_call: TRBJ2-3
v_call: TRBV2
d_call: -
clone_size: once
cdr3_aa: CASEQGTDTQYF
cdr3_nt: TGTGCCAGCGAGCAGGGCACAGATACGCAGTATTTT

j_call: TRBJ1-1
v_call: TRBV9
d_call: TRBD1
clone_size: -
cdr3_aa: CASSVEQGGTEAFF
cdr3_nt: TGTGCCAGCAGCGTAGAACAGGGGGGAACTGAAGCTTTCTTT

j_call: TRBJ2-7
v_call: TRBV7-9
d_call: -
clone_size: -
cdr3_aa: CASSLDQALYEQYF
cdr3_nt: TGTGCCAGCAGCTTAGACCAGGCCCTCTACGAGCAGTACTTC